This is a list of T cell receptor beta chains from one sample in a study of T cell responses to AZD1222 COVID-19 vaccine. Repertoires were generated with immunoSEQ multiplex PCR, while TCRdb's copy carries only in-frame clones and drops some. The sample records 90,000 to 130,000 clones, 86% being singletons. This specimen was peripheral blood, taken on day 0 of AZD1222 vaccination. Every receptor here comes from an adult in good health. CDR3s include the opening cysteine and the closing phenylalanine or tryptophan. The D gene is left open where the match is weak. Rows may omit the clone size; those that give it use once, few, many or a size class.

V gene	clone size	D gene	J gene	CDR3 DNA	CDR3 protein
TRBV5-5	NA	NA	TRBJ2-6	TGTGCCAGCAGCTTGTCGTCTGGGGCCAACGTCCTGACTTTC	CASSLSSGANVLTF
TRBV6-5	NA	TRBD2	TRBJ2-7	TGTGCCAGCTTTGGGGAGGGGTACTCCTACGAGCAGTACTTC	CASFGEGYSYEQYF
TRBV5-1	few	NA	TRBJ1-1	TGCGCCAGCAGCTTGGGGGGCAGCGGAAGAACTGAAGCTTTCTTT	CASSLGGSGRTEAFF
TRBV11-2	NA	NA	TRBJ2-5	TGTGCCAGCAGCAGACAGGTTGGGGAGACCCAGTACTTC	CASSRQVGETQYF
TRBV27	NA	NA	TRBJ2-1	TGTGCCAGCAGTCGTCCGACTAGTATCCACAATGAGCAGTTCTTC	CASSRPTSIHNEQFF
TRBV5-6	NA	NA	TRBJ1-2	TGTGCCAGCAGTTCAGGCAGAACTAACTATGGCTACACCTTC	CASSSGRTNYGYTF
TRBV19	NA	NA	TRBJ1-2	TGTGCCAGCACTTACGGGACGAATGGCTACACCTTC	CASTYGTNGYTF
TRBV6-5	NA	NA	TRBJ1-3	TGTGCCAGCAGGGGGGTTTGGGGAAACACCATATATTTT	CASRGVWGNTIYF
TRBV7-2	NA	NA	TRBJ1-3	TGTGCCAGCAGCACCAGGGCTCTGGGCTCTGGAAACACCATATATTTT	CASSTRALGSGNTIYF
TRBV7-2	NA	TRBD1	TRBJ2-3	TGTGCCAGCAGCCCAGGGACAGGGAGAACAGATACGCAGTATTTT	CASSPGTGRTDTQYF
TRBV19	once	TRBD1	TRBJ1-5	TGTGCCAGTAGTATAAGCGGACAGGGGGCTCAGCCCCAGCATTTT	CASSISGQGAQPQHF
TRBV7-2	once	NA	TRBJ2-7	TGTGCCAGCAGCTTAACGGACTCGACCTACGAGCAGTACTTC	CASSLTDSTYEQYF
TRBV5-5	once	NA	TRBJ1-2	TGTGCCAGCAGCTTGGATGGGGGGGTCGGTGGCTACACCTTC	CASSLDGGVGGYTF
TRBV9	NA	NA	TRBJ1-4	TGTGCCAGCAGCTCACTACCCGGGACGCCCAATGAAAAACTGTTTTTT	CASSSLPGTPNEKLFF
TRBV5-1	NA	TRBD1	TRBJ2-1	TGCGCCAGCAGCTCCCGGGACAGATACAATGAGCAGTTCTTC	CASSSRDRYNEQFF
TRBV5-1	NA	TRBD1	TRBJ1-4	TGCGCCAGCAGCCGCCGGGACAGGGGTGGAGGGGCAACTAATGAAAAACTGTTTTTT	CASSRRDRGGGATNEKLFF
TRBV3-1/TRBV3-2	NA	TRBD2	TRBJ2-7	TGTGCCAGCAGCCTTACAGCGGGGGGATCCTACGAGCAGTACTTC	CASSLTAGGSYEQYF
TRBV3-1/TRBV3-2	NA	NA	TRBJ1-2	TGTGCCAGCAGCCAAGACACGGGACGTGGCTATGGCTACACCTTC	CASSQDTGRGYGYTF
TRBV3-1/TRBV3-2	NA	NA	TRBJ1-1	TGTGCCAGCAGCAAGGGGGAGACCCGTCGAAACGCTTTCTTT	CASSKGETRRNAFF
TRBV7-2	NA	NA	TRBJ2-2	TGTGCCAGCAGCACTATTCTGAAAGCGAACACCGGGGAGCTGTTTTTT	CASSTILKANTGELFF
TRBV5-1	NA	NA	TRBJ2-2	TGCGCCAGCAGCTTATCGGTCGCCGCCGGGGAGCTGTTTTTT	CASSLSVAAGELFF
TRBV2	NA	TRBD2	TRBJ2-7	TGTGCCAGCAGTAGAAGCGGGGGCTCCTACGAGCAGTACTTC	CASSRSGGSYEQYF
TRBV4-2	NA	NA	TRBJ1-1	TGTGCCAGCAGCCAAGACCGAAAGGCGAACACTGAAGCTTTCTTT	CASSQDRKANTEAFF
TRBV6-1	few	NA	TRBJ1-2	TGTGCCAGCAGTGATGGCGGAGGCTATGGCTACACCTTC	CASSDGGGYGYTF
TRBV28	NA	TRBD1	TRBJ2-7	TGTGCCAGCAGCCCTATGTCTTTAGGGGGCGGTGGGATATGGGAGCAGTACTTC	CASSPMSLGGGGIWEQYF
TRBV6-2/TRBV6-3	once	NA	TRBJ2-7	TGTGCCAGCAGTTACAGGTTCAGTCCAGACTACTCCTACGAGCAGTACTTC	CASSYRFSPDYSYEQYF
TRBV6-5	NA	NA	TRBJ1-5	TGTGCCAGCAGGCCCAACGAGGTCCAGCCCCAGCATTTT	CASRPNEVQPQHF
TRBV6-2/TRBV6-3	NA	NA	TRBJ2-7	TGTGCCAGCAGTTCCCCGACTCGACCCCAAAGGTCCTACGAGCAGTACTTC	CASSSPTRPQRSYEQYF
TRBV3-1/TRBV3-2	NA	TRBD1	TRBJ1-5	TGTGCCAGCAGCCACGCGGGGACAGGGAATCAGCCCCAGCATTTT	CASSHAGTGNQPQHF
TRBV6-1	NA	NA	TRBJ1-4	TGTGCCAGCACGAGGGGATGGGAAAAACTGTTTTTT	CASTRGWEKLFF
TRBV5-1	NA	NA	TRBJ2-7	TGCGCCAGCAGCTTGGTGGCCACCACCTACGAGCAGTACTTC	CASSLVATTYEQYF
TRBV3-1/TRBV3-2	NA	NA	TRBJ2-7	TGTGCCAGCACCACACGGTCAGGGGTGAGATCCGAGCAGTACTTC	CASTTRSGVRSEQYF
TRBV7-2	NA	TRBD1	TRBJ2-7	TGTGCCAGCAGCTTACTGAACACAGGGACAGGGACGGGGCAGTACTTC	CASSLLNTGTGTGQYF
TRBV7-9	NA	NA	TRBJ1-5	TGTGCCAGCAGCTTCGATAGCAATCAGCCCCAGCATTTT	CASSFDSNQPQHF
TRBV6-5	NA	NA	TRBJ1-1	TGTGCCAGCAGTTACTCGGGGTGGGCGGGGACGGTGGCTTTCTTT	CASSYSGWAGTVAFF
TRBV6-5	NA	NA	TRBJ2-7	TGTGCCAGCAGTTGGGGACGGACCTACGAGCAGTACTTC	CASSWGRTYEQYF
TRBV20-1	NA	NA	TRBJ2-7	TGCAGTGCTAGTCATCCGGCAGACAACGCCTACGAGCAGTACTTC	CSASHPADNAYEQYF
TRBV27	NA	NA	TRBJ2-7	TGTGCCAGCAGTTTAGTGGACGGCTACGAGCAGTACTTC	CASSLVDGYEQYF
TRBV6-5	NA	TRBD1	TRBJ2-7	TGTGCCAGTTCGACAGGGGCTTCCTACGAGCAGTACTTC	CASSTGASYEQYF
TRBV7-2	NA	NA	TRBJ2-7	TGTGCCAGCAGCCGAGGGCTCTACGAGCAGTACTTC	CASSRGLYEQYF
TRBV2	NA	TRBD1	TRBJ1-1	TGTGCCAGCAGTGACGACAGGGCGAACACTGAAGCTTTCTTT	CASSDDRANTEAFF
TRBV12-3/TRBV12-4	NA	NA	TRBJ2-7	TGTGCCAGCAGCGGCGCCTCCGAGCAGTACTTC	CASSGASEQYF
TRBV4-1	NA	NA	TRBJ2-7	TGCGCCAGCAGCCAAGAGGAGGACCCGGCCGAGCAGTACTTC	CASSQEEDPAEQYF